A selection of T cell receptor beta chains follows, all from one sample in a study of T-cell memory formation after mild COVID-19. TCRdb re-derived calls from the 5' RACE reads in MiXCR, one entry per CDR3 protein. The table includes 470,000 or so distinct CDR3 sequences, 20% detected once. Material: PBMCs or a T cell subset sorted from them (not recorded which). The source is an adult woman who had mild COVID-19 (a few samples of this study predate the infection). Cell type and time point are not known. The CDR3 runs from the conserved cysteine through the conserved F or W. The D gene is left open where the match is weak. Clone size, where shown, is once, few, many, or a class for clones that have expanded.

TRBD2,-,TRBV7-8,TRBJ2-3,TGTGCCAGCAGCTTAACTAGCGGGGTTACAGATACGCAGTATTTT,CASSLTSGVTDTQYF
-,few,TRBV10-3,TRBJ2-1,TGTGCCATCAGTGAAGGTAGCGGAGGAGTATCCTACAATGAGCAGTTCTTC,CAISEGSGGVSYNEQFF
-,few,TRBV6-5,TRBJ2-7,TGTGCCAGCAAGGAGGGCTACGAGCAGTACTTC,CASKEGYEQYF
TRBD1,many,TRBV29-1,TRBJ2-4,TGCAGCGCCGCGGTGACGGGACAGGGTGACATTCAGTACTTC,CSAAVTGQGDIQYF
TRBD1,-,TRBV15,TRBJ2-7,TGTGCCACCAGCAGAGATAGAACAGGGGAACACATTAAGGCCTACGAGCAGTACTTC,CATSRDRTGEHIKAYEQYF
TRBD2,-,TRBV9,TRBJ2-7,TGTGCCAGCAGCGTAGATGCTGGGAGGGAGTCCGAGCAGTACTTC,CASSVDAGRESEQYF
TRBD2,few,TRBV20-1,TRBJ2-1,TGCAGTGCTAGAGTGGGACTAGCGGGGTACAATGAGCAGTTCTTC,CSARVGLAGYNEQFF
-,few,TRBV12-3/TRBV12-4,TRBJ2-7,TGTGCCAGCAGTTTCTTGAAGAAATCCTACGAGCAGTACTTC,CASSFLKKSYEQYF
TRBD1,-,TRBV5-1,TRBJ1-1,TGCGCCAGCAGCGATCTACAGGGGGCGGACACTGAAGCTTTCTTT,CASSDLQGADTEAFF
-,-,TRBV5-1,TRBJ1-1,TGCGCCAGCAGAGGACAAGCTGAAGCTTTCTTT,CASRGQAEAFF
TRBD1,-,TRBV24-1,TRBJ1-2,TGTGCCACCGGACAGGGTCCCTATCGCTATGGCTACACCTTC,CATGQGPYRYGYTF
-,-,TRBV7-9,TRBJ2-4,TGTGCCAGCAGCTCCGACTCGGGTGGGAGAGCCTTGGGCAACATTCAGTACTTC,CASSSDSGGRALGNIQYF
-,few,TRBV12-3/TRBV12-4,TRBJ1-4,TGTGCCAGCAGTTTAGGGTTCGAAAAACTGTTTTTT,CASSLGFEKLFF
-,-,TRBV6-5,TRBJ1-5,TGTGCCGCCAGCGCTGGTAGCAATCAGCCCCAGCATTTT,CAASAGSNQPQHF